The next 23 T cell receptor beta chains were all read from a single sample in a study of cytomegalovirus exposure and HLA in healthy donors. The PCR had 60 Vbeta and 13 Jbeta primers. The assay was immunoSEQ multiplex PCR, and TCRdb's table has in-frame clones only and misses some. This sample has around 120,000 clones; 60% to 85% occur once, and the top ten carry around 4.9%. Sequencing input: PBMCs. The source of these receptors is a man aged 50-59 years in good health and CMV-seropositive.

The V call is TRBV7-2, the J call TRBJ1-5; 7 positions match TRBD1. Germline-derived CDR1 and CDR2 are SGHTA and FQGNSA. Germline trimming cut 8 bases from V and 3 bases from J; bases unmatched to any gene: 10. The CDR3 covers 15 residues. The CDR3 DNA sequence: TGTGCCAGCTCCCCCGGCGGGACAGTCAATCAGCCCCAGCATTTT. Protein product: CASSPGGTVNQPQHF.

The V gene is TRBV5-1, the J gene TRBJ2-2, with D possibly matching TRBD1 (5 bases). Trimming took off 0 bases at V and 7 bases at J, with 13 bases between the two ends. This CDR3 comprises 15 residues. Germline loops: CDR1 SGHRS, CDR2 YFSETQ. CDR3 nucleotides: TGCGCCAGCAGCTTGGGACCCCTAGGGGTCGGGGAGCTGTTTTTT. It specifies CASSLGPLGVGELFF. The whole variable domain, filled in from reference TRBV5-1 and TRBJ2-2, reads KAGVTQTPRYLIKTRGQQVTLSCSPISGHRSVSWYQQTPGQGLQFLFEYFSETQRNKGNFPGRFSGRQFSNSRSEMNVSTLELGDSALYLCASSLGPLGVGELFFGEGSRLTVL.

This chain connects TRBV5-4 to TRBJ2-7; perhaps TRBD2 as D (6 bases). Germline CDR1 is SGHNT and CDR2 is YYREEE (reference sequence). V gave up 4 bases and J gave up 4 bases, with 18 bases separating them. This CDR3 has 15 amino acids. The CDR3 region has the DNA TGTGCCAGCAGCCTTGGAGGGTCAGTAAGTTACGAGCAGTACTTC. This translates into CASSLGGSVSYEQYF.

J is TRBJ2-3 and V is TRBV4-2; TRBD1 is a possible D gene (5 bases). The CDR3 totals 18 residues. Germline CDR1 reads LGHNA; CDR2 reads YNFKEQ. V lost 0 bases, J lost 6 bases, and 22 bases lay in between. Here the CDR3 DNA reads TGTGCCAGCAGCCAAGACTTGGTCAGGCAGACTGGGGCGGATACGCAGTATTTT. Its protein product is CASSQDLVRQTGADTQYF.

The genes are TRBV5-1 and TRBJ1-1, with D unresolved. The CDR3 runs to 14 residues. Trimming stripped 1 base from V and 7 bases from J, with 14 bases between. The germline V gene has CDR1 SGHRS and CDR2 YFSETQ. The CDR3 loop is CASSLWSGEIEAFF. As DNA, the CDR3 is TGCGCCAGCAGCTTGTGGTCCGGGGAAATTGAAGCTTTCTTT.

Remarks on this clone: This is likely a read error, given that the CDR3 carries no conserved phenylalanine or tryptophan at its end. This chain joins TRBV5-4 and TRBJ2-6; D remains ambiguous. This CDR3 region has 15 residues. Between the trimmed V and J ends, which lost 0 bases and 0 bases, there was a span of 4 bases. Germline loops: CDR1 SGHNT, CDR2 YYREEE (reference sequence). The chain's CDR3 is CASSLDGSGANVLTL. CDR3 DNA: TGTGCCAGCAGCTTGGATGGCTCTGGGGCCAACGTCCTGACTCTC.

The V gene is TRBV6-5, the J gene TRBJ2-5, with D possibly being TRBD1 (5 bases). Matching the DNA end better, TRBJ2-7 makes the J call doubtful. The germline V gene has CDR1 MNHEY and CDR2 SVGAGI. The CDR3 consists of 14 residues. The DNA of the CDR3 is TGTGCCAGCAGTTACAGTACAGGAACCTACGAGCAGTACTTC. It translates to CASSYSTGTYEQYF.

The CDR3 DNA sequence: TGTGCCAGCAGTCTAACCGGGACAGGGGGTTTTGAGCAGTTCTTC. Translating it yields CASSLTGTGGFEQFF. The chain recombines TRBV28 with TRBJ2-1, with TRBD1 matching 11 bases. CDR3 length: 15 residues. The V segment lost 5 bases and the J segment 9 bases; nucleotides outside the gene matches: 9. Germline V gene data show CDR1 as MDHEN and CDR2 as SYDVKM.

This clone was seen only once. V usage is TRBV10-3 and J usage is TRBJ2-7; 9 bases agree with TRBD1. The CDR3 totals 15 residues. Trimming at V came to 6 bases and at J to 4 bases, leaving 10 bases not matched to a gene. Germline CDR1 reads ENHRY; CDR2 reads SYGVKD. The CDR3 region has the DNA TGTGCCATCAGCGCACAGGGGGCCTCTAGATACGAGCAGTACTTC. It codes for CAISAQGASRYEQYF.

The chain is built from TRBV2 and TRBJ2-2; the match to TRBD1 covers 7 bases. This CDR3 has 16 residues. Germline CDR1 SNHLY, CDR2 FYNNEI. Trimming took 0 bases from V and 6 from J; bases not matched to a gene: 7. The CDR3 region is CASSEAPTGAAGELFF. Here the CDR3 DNA reads TGTGCCAGCAGTGAAGCACCTACAGGGGCGGCCGGGGAGCTGTTTTTT. Full variable domain (remainder filled in from reference TRBV2 and TRBJ2-2): EPEVTQTPSHQVTQMGQEVILRCVPISNHLYFYWYRQILGQKVEFLVSFYNNEISEKSEIFDDQFSVERPDGSNFTLKIRSTKLEDSAMYFCASSEAPTGAAGELFFGEGSRLTVL.

V usage is TRBV27 and J usage is TRBJ2-7; perhaps TRBD1 as D (5 bases). Germline V gives CDR1 MNHEY, CDR2 SMNVEV (reference sequence). The CDR3 contains 14 residues. V was pared by 5 bases and J by 0 bases, with 11 bases between. The CDR3: CASSRTRDSYEQYF. Written as DNA, the CDR3 is TGTGCCAGCAGTCGGACCAGGGACTCCTACGAGCAGTACTTC.

In DNA form, the CDR3 reads TGTGCCAGCAGCCCCCGGACTAGCGGTGGGGAGCAGTACTTC. It yields the protein CASSPRTSGGEQYF. The rearrangement links TRBV11-3 to TRBJ2-7; TRBD2 matches at 10 bases. The CDR3 runs 14 residues. Germline V lookup: CDR1 SGHNT, CDR2 YENEEA. The V gene end was trimmed by 5 bases and the J gene end by 7 bases; junction bases not matched to a gene: 8.

This clone was counted a few times. V usage is TRBV18 and J usage is TRBJ1-5; 8 bases are a match to TRBD1. Germline V gene sequence: CDR1 KGHSH, CDR2 LQKENI. V was clipped by 3 bases and J by 3 bases; unmatched bases: 4. The CDR3 runs 15 residues. The CDR3 loop is CASSPDRGANQPQHF. The CDR3 DNA reads as TGTGCCAGCTCACCCGACAGGGGCGCCAATCAGCCCCAGCATTTT.

The chain employs TRBV28 and TRBJ1-5; 8 bases are a match to TRBD1. J lost 4 bases, V lost 6 bases, and 11 bases had no gene match. Germline CDR1 and CDR2: MDHEN and SYDVKM. The CDR3 runs to 16 residues. This CDR3 is CASSQRQGLLNQPQHF. As DNA, the CDR3 is TGTGCCAGCAGCCAACGACAGGGGCTACTGAATCAGCCCCAGCATTTT.

The chain has TRBV27 and TRBJ1-1; no definite D call. Trimming took 8 bases from V and 9 from J, leaving 13 bases between them. Germline V gene data show CDR1 as MNHEY and CDR2 as SMNVEV (reference sequence). The CDR3 totals 11 residues. The CDR3 sequence is CASSAGRKAFF. CDR3 coding DNA: TGTGCCAGCTCGGCGGGTAGGAAAGCTTTCTTT.

V gene TRBV10-3 combines with J gene TRBJ1-2; D is unresolved. The CDR3 has 13 amino acids. The V end lost 10 bases, the J end lost 6 bases, and 18 bases lay between the germline ends. Germline CDR1 reads ENHRY; CDR2 reads SYGVKD. CDR3 sequence (DNA): TGTGCCAACACCCCTCGAGAGGGTGATGGCTACACCTTC. The encoded protein is CANTPREGDGYTF.

V usage is TRBV19 and J usage is TRBJ1-2; TRBD1 matches 7 bases. CDR1 is LNHDA and CDR2 is SQIVND in the germline V gene (reference sequence). J gave up 4 bases and V 11 bases, and 7 bases lay outside the gene matches. The length of the CDR3 is 12 residues. For the CDR3, the DNA is TGTGCCGCCCGACAGGGAAGCTATGGCTACACCTTC. It codes for CAARQGSYGYTF.

This chain uses TRBV2 with TRBJ2-5; 8 nucleotides match TRBD1. The DNA end favors TRBJ2-7, so the J call may be wrong. Looked up from germline, CDR1 is SNHLY and CDR2 is FYNNEI. The CDR3 totals 14 residues. CDR3 sequence (DNA): TGTGCCAGCTCCCGACAGGGGATTATGAGCGAGCAGTACTTC. Encoded protein: CASSRQGIMSEQYF.

The chain carries TRBV7-9 and TRBJ2-4, with 9 positions matching TRBD1. Per the germline V gene, CDR1 is SEHNR and CDR2 is FQNEAQ (reference sequence). The J segment lost 4 bases and the V segment lost 1 base, leaving 2 bases of the junction unmatched. CDR3 length: 15 amino acids. The CDR3: CASSLGDRVKNIQYF. DNA of the CDR3: TGTGCCAGCAGCTTAGGGGACAGGGTAAAAAACATTCAGTACTTC.

This clone was counted only a few times. This chain connects TRBV5-1 to TRBJ2-5; tentative D call: TRBD2 (5 bases). The DNA end lines up better with TRBJ2-7; the J call may be wrong. Germline CDR1 and CDR2: SGHRS and YFSETQ. CDR3 length: 14 residues. In DNA, the CDR3 is TGCGCCAGCAGCTTCGGCGGGTCCGTCGGCGAGCAGTACTTC. It yields the protein CASSFGGSVGEQYF.

This chain joins TRBV2 and TRBJ2-5, with no clear D. V shed 3 bases and J shed 5 bases, with 13 bases lying between them. CDR3 length: 14 residues. Looked up from germline, CDR1 is SNHLY and CDR2 is FYNNEI. The DNA for the CDR3 is TGTGCCAGCAGTGAGTCCGGCCGGGTGGAGACCCAGTACTTC. This codes for CASSESGRVETQYF.

The J gene is TRBJ2-1, the V gene TRBV10-3; TRBD1 matches at 7 bases. V gave up 5 bases and J gave up 5 bases; unmatched junction bases: 6. Germline V gene sequence: CDR1 ENHRY, CDR2 SYGVKD. This CDR3 spans 14 amino acids. CDR3 region: CAISRQGRDNEQFF. Written as DNA, the CDR3 is TGTGCCATCAGTCGACAGGGCAGAGACAATGAGCAGTTCTTC.

The chain couples TRBV7-2 to TRBJ2-3; TRBD2 matches 9 bases. The germline V gene encodes CDR1 SGHTA and CDR2 FQGNSA. The V gene end was trimmed by 6 bases and the J gene end by 3 bases; junction bases not matched to a gene: 7. This CDR3 is built from 15 residues. As DNA, the CDR3 is TGTGCCAGCAGGCGCCCAGCGGGAGGAACAGATACGCAGTATTTT. Residues: CASRRPAGGTDTQYF.